Presented here are 20 T cell receptor beta chains from one specimen sequenced in a study of T cells in Graves' hyperthyroidism and ophthalmopathy (dated by TCRdb to the late 2010s). Receptor libraries were prepared by multiplex PCR. Data came from an Illumina HiSeq 2000. The TCR beta CDR3 regions were amplified from RNA transcripts. The first round of RT-PCR for the TCR CDR3 was performed with the HTBI primer set and the Qiagen OneStep RT-PCR kit. TCRdb reprocessed the public reads (quality trimming at Q25 with fastp, clone calling with MiXCR) and kept in-frame beta chains. Rows matching on CDR3 protein sequence are summarized as one entry with the most common DNA and genes. Within this sample are over 500,000 distinct CDR3 sequences, with 17% of them counted one time only. The ten most abundant clones make up 17% of the sample. The source material was blood. These receptors came from a woman between 18 and 30 years old with Graves' ophthalmopathy.

This chain links TRBV5-1 with TRBJ2-7, with TRBD2 identical over 12 bases. The CDR3 is made up of 16 amino acids. CDR1 and CDR2 from the germline V gene are SGHRS and YFSETQ. With 0 bases clipped from V and 6 bases from J, the junction kept 7 bases outside the gene matches. This CDR3 is CASSLGLAGDPREQYF. The CDR3 DNA is TGCGCCAGCAGCTTGGGACTAGCGGGAGACCCCCGCGAGCAGTACTTC. The full variable domain, rest sourced from reference TRBV5-1 and TRBJ2-7, is KAGVTQTPRYLIKTRGQQVTLSCSPISGHRSVSWYQQTPGQGLQFLFEYFSETQRNKGNFPGRFSGRQFSNSRSEMNVSTLELGDSALYLCASSLGLAGDPREQYFGPGTRLTVT.

This clonotype was observed at least ten times. The chain joins TRBV6-1 to TRBJ1-5, with D uncertain. Germline V gene sequence: CDR1 MNHNS, CDR2 SASEGT. The CDR3 loop spans 15 amino acids. Trimming took 5 bases from V and 3 from J, leaving 14 bases between them. CDR3 protein: CASSPYTGNNQPQHF. CDR3 DNA: TGTGCCAGCAGTCCCTATACCGGGAACAATCAGCCCCAGCATTTT.

This clonotype was seen more than once but under ten times. The chain carries TRBV6-2 or TRBV6-3 and TRBJ2-1, with TRBD2 matching over 8 bases. The junction had 5 bases not matched to a gene; V was cut back by 0 bases and J by 4 bases. Germline V lookup: CDR1 MNHEY, CDR2 SVGEGT. CDR3 length: 16 residues. CDR3: CASSYSTAGEYNEQFF. The CDR3 nucleotides are TGTGCCAGCAGTTACTCGACAGCGGGAGAATACAATGAGCAGTTCTTC.

The chain recombines TRBV5-4 with TRBJ2-4; unclear D gene. The CDR3 contains 15 residues. Germline V lookup: CDR1 SGHNT, CDR2 YYREEE (reference sequence). The germline V and J ends were trimmed by 4 bases and 0 bases, with 11 bases remaining between them. The CDR3 is CASSPPLVAKNIQYF. The CDR3 bases are TGTGCCAGCAGCCCTCCGCTAGTAGCCAAAAACATTCAGTACTTC.

Ten or more counts support this clonotype. This chain uses TRBV28 with TRBJ2-1; no clear D gene. Germline loops: CDR1 MDHEN, CDR2 SYDVKM. The length of the CDR3 is 14 residues. Trimming took 4 bases from V and 8 from J, leaving 15 bases between them. CDR3 sequence (DNA): TGTGCCAGCAGTTCTACTCCCCATTCCTATGAGCAGTTCTTC. Its translation is CASSSTPHSYEQFF.

This clonotype was found many times. The V call is TRBV12-3 or TRBV12-4, the J call TRBJ2-1; no clear D. The CDR3 sequence is 14 residues long. Trimming removed 0 bases at V and 0 bases at J, with 3 bases between. CDR3 loop: CASSLAPSYNEQFF. The CDR3 region has the DNA TGTGCCAGCAGTTTAGCACCCTCCTACAATGAGCAGTTCTTC.

The chain carries TRBV30 and TRBJ2-2, with 9 positions matching TRBD1. Germline trimming cut 0 bases from V and 4 bases from J; bases unmatched to any gene: 6. This CDR3 contains 16 residues. Germline-derived CDR1 and CDR2 are GTSNPN and SVGIG (reference sequence). The CDR3, as DNA: TGTGCCTGGAGTGTAGATGGGACAGGGACCACCGGGGAGCTGTTTTTT. Residues: CAWSVDGTGTTGELFF.

This chain uses TRBV12-3 or TRBV12-4 with TRBJ1-5; 9 bases fit TRBD1. V was pared by 4 bases and J by 0 bases, with 16 bases of the junction left unmatched. This CDR3 is built from 20 residues. This CDR3 is CASSSTPGQGGGLSNQPQHF. The DNA of the CDR3 is TGTGCCAGCAGTTCGACACCGGGACAGGGAGGGGGTCTTAGCAATCAGCCCCAGCATTTT.

This clonotype was picked up many times. The V call is TRBV9, the J call TRBJ1-2; TRBD1 might be the D (6 bases). Trimming shortened V by 0 bases and J by 4 bases, and 10 bases separated the two germline ends. Germline CDR1 is SGDLS and CDR2 is YYNGEE. The CDR3 runs 14 residues. The CDR3 here is CASSVAGAFYGYTF. The CDR3 DNA sequence: TGTGCCAGCAGCGTAGCAGGGGCGTTCTATGGCTACACCTTC.

This clonotype was recorded many times. The chain links TRBV30 to TRBJ1-4; TRBD1 agrees at 7 bases. After removal of 4 bases from V and 3 bases from J, the junction contained 5 bases not matched to a gene. CDR1 is GTSNPN and CDR2 is SVGIG in the germline V gene (reference sequence). The CDR3 runs 14 residues. Here the CDR3 reads CAWTPGGANEKLFF. CDR3 DNA: TGTGCCTGGACCCCAGGGGGTGCTAATGAAAAACTGTTTTTT. Drawing the rest from reference TRBV30 and TRBJ1-4, the complete variable domain is SQTIHQWPATLVQPVGSPLSLECTVEGTSNPNLYWYRQAAGRGLQLLFYSVGIGQISSEVPQNLSASRPQDRQFILSSKKLLLSDSGFYLCAWTPGGANEKLFFGSGTQLSVL.

This clonotype occurred many times. The rearrangement links TRBV6-1 to TRBJ2-3; no clear D gene. The germline gives CDR1 MNHNS, CDR2 SASEGT. V lost 0 bases, J lost 0 bases, and 7 bases lay in between. The CDR3 length is 15 residues. As DNA, the CDR3 is TGTGCCAGCAGTGAAGCGGCACTTAGCACAGATACGCAGTATTTT. The encoded protein is CASSEAALSTDTQYF.

This clonotype was seen only a few times. The chain employs TRBV30 and TRBJ1-3, with D unresolved. Germline V CDR1 and CDR2: GTSNPN, SVGIG (reference sequence). CDR3 length equals 11 residues. V was clipped by 0 bases and J by 6 bases, with 3 bases between them. CDR3 residues: CAWSVINTIYF. The CDR3 nucleotides read TGTGCCTGGAGTGTAATAAACACCATATATTTT.

This clonotype was detected a few times. This rearrangement joins TRBV7-9 to TRBJ2-5; D may be TRBD1 (6 bases). This CDR3 spans 15 amino acids. In germline, CDR1 is SEHNR, CDR2 FQNEAQ (reference sequence). The V end was cut by 1 base, the J end by 2 bases, with 11 bases between. The CDR3 nucleotides are TGTGCCAGCAGCTTAGAGTGGGGGCTACAAGAGACCCAGTACTTC. Translating gives CASSLEWGLQETQYF.

This clonotype occurred many times. The chain employs TRBV28 and TRBJ2-1, with TRBD1 identical over 8 bases. Per the germline V gene, CDR1 is MDHEN and CDR2 is SYDVKM. Trimming took 6 bases from V and 5 from J; bases not matched to a gene: 6. This CDR3 has 14 amino acids. The CDR3 nucleotides are TGTGCCAGCAGCCTGGGGGACAGGAACAATGAGCAGTTCTTC. Protein sequence: CASSLGDRNNEQFF.

About this clonotype: This could be a read error, since a much larger clone is one nucleotide away. The chain carries TRBV7-2 and TRBJ2-7; 12 bases align to TRBD2. CDR1 is SGHTA and CDR2 is FQGNSA in the germline V gene. The V gene end was trimmed by 7 bases and the J gene end by 7 bases; junction bases not matched to a gene: 14. The CDR3 has 16 amino acids. DNA for the CDR3: TGTGCCAGCACCTGGTACCCGGCTAGCGGGAGGGATGAGCAGTACTTC. Protein sequence: CASTWYPASGRDEQYF.

The chain joins TRBV19 to TRBJ1-1; no reliable D call. Germline-derived CDR1 and CDR2 are LNHDA and SQIVND (reference sequence). Trimming removed 5 bases from V and 0 bases from J, with 7 bases in between. The CDR3 covers 13 residues. CDR3 loop: CASSWYLNTEAFF. Written as DNA, the CDR3 is TGTGCCAGTAGTTGGTACTTGAACACTGAAGCTTTCTTT.

This clonotype was detected many times. The rearrangement uses TRBV7-6 and TRBJ2-7; 12 bases map to TRBD2. The CDR3 runs to 16 residues. The trim removed 5 bases at V and 0 bases at J, leaving 5 bases unmatched. Germline CDR1 reads SGHVS; CDR2 reads FNYEAQ. The CDR3 loop is CASSPVTSGGSYEQYF. CDR3 sequence (DNA): TGTGCCAGCAGCCCAGTGACTAGCGGGGGCTCCTACGAGCAGTACTTC.

The chain is built from TRBV12-3 or TRBV12-4 and TRBJ2-2, with 8 bases that match TRBD1. There are 14 residues in the CDR3. V was pared by 10 bases and J by 3 bases, with 7 bases of the junction left unmatched. CDR3 nucleotide sequence: TGTGCCACCTTACAGGGGGGATACACCGGGGAGCTGTTTTTT. Protein sequence: CATLQGGYTGELFF.

This clonotype appeared many times. This rearrangement joins TRBV11-3 to TRBJ2-1; 11 nucleotides agree with TRBD2. V was pared by 5 bases and J by 4 bases, with 4 bases of the junction left unmatched. The CDR3 spans 15 residues. Germline CDR1 and CDR2: SGHNT and YENEEA. The CDR3: CASSKLAGDYNEQFF. CDR3 sequence (DNA): TGTGCCAGCAGCAAACTAGCGGGAGATTACAATGAGCAGTTCTTC.

This clonotype appeared many times. This chain links TRBV11-2 with TRBJ1-5; perhaps TRBD1 as D (6 bases). Between the trimmed V and J ends, which lost 5 bases and 1 base, there was a span of 12 bases. The germline CDR1 and CDR2 sequences are SGHAT and FQNNGV. The CDR3 spans 15 residues. CDR3 loop: CASSIAGQSNQPQHF. CDR3 sequence (DNA): TGTGCCAGCAGCATAGCCGGACAGAGCAATCAGCCCCAGCATTTT. Together with reference TRBV11-2 and TRBJ1-5, the CDR3 gives the full variable domain: EAGVAQSPRYKIIEKRQSVAFWCNPISGHATLYWYQQILGQGPKLLIQFQNNGVVDDSQLPKDRFSAERLKGVDSTLKIQPAKLEDSAVYLCASSIAGQSNQPQHFGDGTRLSIL.